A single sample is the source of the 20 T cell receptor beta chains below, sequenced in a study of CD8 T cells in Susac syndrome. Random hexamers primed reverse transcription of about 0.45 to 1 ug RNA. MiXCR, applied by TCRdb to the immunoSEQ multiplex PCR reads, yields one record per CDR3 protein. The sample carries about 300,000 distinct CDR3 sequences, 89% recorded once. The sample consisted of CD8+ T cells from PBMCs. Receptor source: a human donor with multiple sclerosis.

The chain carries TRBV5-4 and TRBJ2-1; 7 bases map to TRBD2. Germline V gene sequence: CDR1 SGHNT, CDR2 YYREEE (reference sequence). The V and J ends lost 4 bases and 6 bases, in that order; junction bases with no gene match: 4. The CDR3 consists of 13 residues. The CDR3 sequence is CASSDGTINEQFF. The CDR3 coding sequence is TGTGCCAGCAGCGACGGGACTATCAATGAGCAGTTCTTC. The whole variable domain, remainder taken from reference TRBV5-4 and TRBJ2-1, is ETGVTQSPTHLIKTRGQQVTLRCSSQSGHNTVSWYQQALGQGPQFIFQYYREEENGRGNFPPRFSGLQFPNYSSELNVNALELDDSALYLCASSDGTINEQFFGPGTRLTVL.

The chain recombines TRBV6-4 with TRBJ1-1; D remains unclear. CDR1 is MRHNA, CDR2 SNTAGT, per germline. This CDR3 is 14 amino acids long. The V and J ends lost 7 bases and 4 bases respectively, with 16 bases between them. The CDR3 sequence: CASKREGESTEAFF. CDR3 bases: TGTGCCAGCAAACGGGAGGGCGAGAGCACTGAAGCTTTCTTT.

CDR3 nucleotides: TGTGCCAGCAGCAATATTGGGACAGCCTACGAGCAGTACTTC. It specifies CASSNIGTAYEQYF. This chain connects TRBV7-9 to TRBJ2-7, with 7 positions matching TRBD1. Germline V CDR1 and CDR2: SEHNR, FQNEAQ (reference sequence). The length of the CDR3 is 14 residues. Unmatched junction bases numbered 6, after V lost 5 bases and J lost 2 bases.

The DNA of the CDR3 is TGTGCCAGCAGCCAAGGTTCGGATGGCTACACCTTC. Translation gives CASSQGSDGYTF. The V call is TRBV3-1, the J call TRBJ1-2; no clear D. This CDR3 contains 12 residues. Germline V CDR1 and CDR2: LGHDT, YNNKEL (reference sequence). Between the trimmed V and J ends, which lost 1 base and 6 bases, there was a span of 6 bases.

Here the CDR3 DNA reads TGTGCCAGCAGCTTAAGGGAGACCACAGATACGCAGTATTTT. Amino acid sequence: CASSLRETTDTQYF. This chain connects TRBV7-8 to TRBJ2-3, with a weak D call TRBD2 (5 bases). CDR3 length equals 14 residues. Germline V CDR1 and CDR2: SGHVS, FQNEAQ. Trimming cost V 2 bases and J 2 bases, with 8 bases left between them.

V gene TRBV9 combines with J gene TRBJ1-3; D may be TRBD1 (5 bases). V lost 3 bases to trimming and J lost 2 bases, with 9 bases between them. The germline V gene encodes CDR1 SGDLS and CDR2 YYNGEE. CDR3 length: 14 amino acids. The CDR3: CASSGDSTGNTIYF. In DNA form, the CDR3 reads TGTGCCAGCAGCGGAGACAGTACTGGAAACACCATATATTTT.

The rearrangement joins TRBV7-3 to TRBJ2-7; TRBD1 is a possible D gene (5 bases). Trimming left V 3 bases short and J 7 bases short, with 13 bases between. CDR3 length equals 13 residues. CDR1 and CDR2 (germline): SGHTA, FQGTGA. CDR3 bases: TGTGCCAGCAGCTTGGACATCCTGAAAGAGCAGTACTTC. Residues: CASSLDILKEQYF.

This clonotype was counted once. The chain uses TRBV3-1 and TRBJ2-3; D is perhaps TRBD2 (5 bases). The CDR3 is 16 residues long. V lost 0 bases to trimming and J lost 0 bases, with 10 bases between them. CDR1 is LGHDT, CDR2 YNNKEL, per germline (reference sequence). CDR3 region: CASSQETGLSTDTQYF. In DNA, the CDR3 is TGTGCCAGCAGCCAAGAGACGGGGTTGAGCACAGATACGCAGTATTTT.

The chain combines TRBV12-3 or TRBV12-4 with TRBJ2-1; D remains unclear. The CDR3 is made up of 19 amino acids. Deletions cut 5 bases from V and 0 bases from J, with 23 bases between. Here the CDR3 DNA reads TGTGCCAGCAGTCCTTTTCCCCTCACGGGCTATGACTCCTACAATGAGCAGTTCTTC. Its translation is CASSPFPLTGYDSYNEQFF.

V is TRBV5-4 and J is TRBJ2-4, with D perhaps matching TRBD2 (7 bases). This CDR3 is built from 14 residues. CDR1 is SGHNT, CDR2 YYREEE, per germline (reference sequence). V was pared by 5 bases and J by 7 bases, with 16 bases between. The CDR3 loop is CASSPGGLSNIQYF. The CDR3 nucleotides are TGTGCCAGCAGTCCCGGGGGGCTGAGCAACATTCAGTACTTC.

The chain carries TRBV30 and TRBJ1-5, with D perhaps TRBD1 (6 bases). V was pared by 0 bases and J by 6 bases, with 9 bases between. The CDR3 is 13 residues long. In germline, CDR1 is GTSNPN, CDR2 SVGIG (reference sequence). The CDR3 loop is CAWSVGGSQPQHF. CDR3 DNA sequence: TGTGCCTGGAGTGTCGGGGGCTCTCAGCCCCAGCATTTT.

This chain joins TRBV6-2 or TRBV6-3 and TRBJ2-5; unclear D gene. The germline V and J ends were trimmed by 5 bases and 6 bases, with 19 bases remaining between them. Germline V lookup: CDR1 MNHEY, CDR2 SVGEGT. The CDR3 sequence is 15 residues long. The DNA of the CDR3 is TGTGCCAGCAGTCCCTATACGGCCCTCCTGAAGACCCAGTACTTC. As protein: CASSPYTALLKTQYF.

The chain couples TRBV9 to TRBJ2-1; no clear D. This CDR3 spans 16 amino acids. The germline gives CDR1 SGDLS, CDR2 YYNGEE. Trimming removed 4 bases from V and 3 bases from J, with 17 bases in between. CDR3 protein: CASSSLSSGGYNEQFF. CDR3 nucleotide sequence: TGTGCCAGCAGCTCCTTGTCGTCTGGCGGCTACAATGAGCAGTTCTTC.

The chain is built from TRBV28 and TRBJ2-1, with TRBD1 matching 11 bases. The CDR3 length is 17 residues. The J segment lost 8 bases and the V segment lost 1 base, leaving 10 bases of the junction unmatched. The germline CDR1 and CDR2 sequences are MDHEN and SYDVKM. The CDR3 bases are TGTGCCAGCAGTTTATCTGCTTGGACAGGGGGCGGGCATGAGCAGTTCTTC. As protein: CASSLSAWTGGGHEQFF.

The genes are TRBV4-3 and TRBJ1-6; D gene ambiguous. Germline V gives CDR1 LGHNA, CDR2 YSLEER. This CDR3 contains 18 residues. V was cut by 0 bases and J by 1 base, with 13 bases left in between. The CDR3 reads CASSQDRTEESYNSPLHF. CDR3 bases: TGCGCCAGCAGCCAAGATAGGACGGAAGAATCCTATAATTCACCCCTCCACTTT.

DNA of the CDR3: TGTGCCAGCAGCATAGGGACAGGGAGTGAGCAGTACTTC. Translation: CASSIGTGSEQYF. The chain combines TRBV9 with TRBJ2-7, with 9 bases lining up with TRBD1. V was clipped by 4 bases and J by 7 bases; unmatched bases: 6. CDR3 length: 13 amino acids. The germline V gene has CDR1 SGDLS and CDR2 YYNGEE.

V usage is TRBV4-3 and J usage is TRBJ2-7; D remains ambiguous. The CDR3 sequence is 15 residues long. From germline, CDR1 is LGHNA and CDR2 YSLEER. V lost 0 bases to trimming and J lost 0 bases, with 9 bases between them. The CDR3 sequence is CASSQEGISSYEQYF. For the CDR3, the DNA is TGCGCCAGCAGCCAAGAAGGAATTAGCTCCTACGAGCAGTACTTC.

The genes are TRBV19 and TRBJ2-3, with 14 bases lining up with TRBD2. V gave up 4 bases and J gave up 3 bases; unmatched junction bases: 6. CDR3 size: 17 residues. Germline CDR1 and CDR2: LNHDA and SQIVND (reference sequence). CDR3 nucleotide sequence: TGTGCCAGTAGTAAGGGACTAGCGGGAGCGGTTACAGATACGCAGTATTTT. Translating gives CASSKGLAGAVTDTQYF.

The CDR3 loop reads CSATLGTSLGTQYF. For the CDR3, the DNA is TGCAGTGCTACGCTTGGGACTTCGCTGGGGACCCAGTACTTC. The chain combines TRBV20-1 with TRBJ2-5; D is perhaps TRBD2 (6 bases). V lost 4 bases to trimming and J lost 7 bases, with 19 bases between them. CDR3 length: 14 amino acids. In germline, CDR1 is DFQATT, CDR2 SNEGSKA (reference sequence).

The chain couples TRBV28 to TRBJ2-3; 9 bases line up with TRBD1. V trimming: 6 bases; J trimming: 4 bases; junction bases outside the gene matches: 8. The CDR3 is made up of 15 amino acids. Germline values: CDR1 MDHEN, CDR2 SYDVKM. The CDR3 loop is CASSLGQGNADTQYF. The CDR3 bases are TGTGCCAGCAGCCTAGGACAGGGGAACGCAGATACGCAGTATTTT.